This T cell receptor (beta chain) was recorded in a study of CD8 T cells in Susac syndrome. Reverse transcription of about 0.5 to 1 ug RNA was carried out with random hexamers. TCRdb reprocessed the immunoSEQ multiplex PCR reads via MiXCR and lists one record per CDR3 protein. Of about 130,000 distinct CDR3 sequences in the sample, 90% to 95% were seen once. On this clonotype itself: Its antigen is unknown.

CD8+ and CD4+ T cells circulating in blood were sequenced for TCR beta. Study results and limitations: The study admitted that it had a relatively small number of individuals in its TCR sequencing and HLA analysis.

The V gene end was trimmed by 5 bases and the J gene end by 5 bases; junction bases not matched to a gene: 2. Germline assignment: CDR1 ENHRY and CDR2 SYGVKD. The CDR3 runs 14 residues. The clonotype was recovered from a human donor with multiple sclerosis. The sample comprised CD4+ T cells from PBMCs. The chain recombines TRBV10-3 with TRBJ2-1, with 11 bases that match TRBD2. In nucleotides, the CDR3 is TGTGCCATCAGTCTAGCGGGAGGCCACAATGAGCAGTTCTTC. Residues: CAISLAGGHNEQFF.